This T cell receptor beta chain was obtained from a study of PD-1 blockade in classical Hodgkin lymphoma. The study, taken as a whole, reports: Nivolumab initiation under 1 year post-ASCT meant exclusion. Relapsed/refractory patients reportedly had the lowest baseline TCR diversity, below newly diagnosed patients, who were below healthy donors.

Notes on this clone: Its matching antigen is unknown.

This table comes from immunoSEQ multiplex PCR, and its TCRdb copy is limited to in-frame clones, with some not included. Here the sample spans about 97,000 clones, approximately 88% being singletons. The patients all showed relapse after autologous stem cell transplantation, while their brentuximab vedotin exposure varied. Sequencing was performed on peripheral blood mononuclear cells (PBMCs), taken at baseline. The receptor's source is a human donor with classical Hodgkin lymphoma.

The DNA for the CDR3 is TGTGCCAGCAGCTTATTTACAGGGGGGGCGTACGAGCAGTACTTC. Translated: CASSLFTGGAYEQYF. This sequence joins TRBV7-2 and TRBJ2-7; D might be TRBD1 (8 bases). Germline V gene lookup returns CDR1 SGHTA and CDR2 FQGNSA. The CDR3 is 15 residues long. V shed 2 bases and J shed 4 bases, with 15 bases lying between them.